A selection of T cell receptor beta chains follows, all from one sample in a study of technical replicates of blood from four donors. The repertoire was sequenced with immunoSEQ multiplex PCR; TCRdb's copy has only in-frame clones and lacks some. The sample has tens of thousands of clones, approximately 95% seen once; the top ten hold over 0.25%. Sequencing was performed on T cells isolated from PBMCs. These receptors all come from a human donor in good health. Both conserved end residues are trimmed from each CDR3. The order of the fields is V gene, D gene, J gene, CDR3 protein. D genes are given only for firm matches.

v_gene: TRBV5-1; d_gene: TRBD1; j_gene: TRBJ2-1; CDR3aa: ASSLWGGTGTLTEQF
v_gene: TRBV27; d_gene: TRBD1; j_gene: TRBJ2-1; CDR3aa: ASSPIDRGGNEQF
v_gene: TRBV19; d_gene: TRBD1; j_gene: TRBJ1-1; CDR3aa: ASSLSRGQGTF
v_gene: TRBV29-1; d_gene: -; j_gene: TRBJ1-2; CDR3aa: SVEVWNRDTNYGYT
v_gene: TRBV28; d_gene: TRBD2; j_gene: TRBJ2-1; CDR3aa: ASSPLAGGIIRNEQF
v_gene: TRBV7-9; d_gene: -; j_gene: TRBJ1-1; CDR3aa: ASSANSWAPNTEAF
v_gene: TRBV7-8; d_gene: -; j_gene: TRBJ1-3; CDR3aa: ASSAGYSGNTIY
v_gene: TRBV5-1; d_gene: -; j_gene: TRBJ1-6; CDR3aa: ASSLGTVSNSPLH
v_gene: TRBV7-9; d_gene: TRBD2; j_gene: TRBJ2-2; CDR3aa: ASSLPAGAGTGELF
v_gene: TRBV19; d_gene: -; j_gene: TRBJ1-4; CDR3aa: ASSIGPLFRDNEKLF
v_gene: TRBV6-5; d_gene: TRBD1; j_gene: TRBJ2-3; CDR3aa: ASNQDRGTDTQY
v_gene: TRBV5-1; d_gene: -; j_gene: TRBJ2-2; CDR3aa: ASSPLATGELF
v_gene: TRBV27; d_gene: TRBD1; j_gene: TRBJ2-7; CDR3aa: ASSLGQLSGTYEQY
v_gene: TRBV27; d_gene: -; j_gene: TRBJ2-2; CDR3aa: ASSSRGTGELF
v_gene: TRBV5-1; d_gene: TRBD1; j_gene: TRBJ2-1; CDR3aa: ASSLGTGAPNEQF
v_gene: TRBV29-1; d_gene: -; j_gene: TRBJ2-2; CDR3aa: SASLNRVTGELF
v_gene: TRBV10-1; d_gene: TRBD1; j_gene: TRBJ2-3; CDR3aa: ASSQGTGFFSTQY
v_gene: TRBV4-1; d_gene: -; j_gene: TRBJ2-3; CDR3aa: ASSQPNKGRTDTQY
v_gene: TRBV9; d_gene: -; j_gene: TRBJ1-2; CDR3aa: ASSVAFGQGTDGYT
v_gene: TRBV9; d_gene: TRBD1; j_gene: TRBJ2-6; CDR3aa: ASSVEDRGRQYSGANVLT
v_gene: TRBV27; d_gene: -; j_gene: TRBJ2-7; CDR3aa: ASRWTAAKSYEQY
v_gene: TRBV7-3; d_gene: TRBD2; j_gene: TRBJ2-1; CDR3aa: ASSYSGGSNNEQF
v_gene: TRBV28; d_gene: -; j_gene: TRBJ1-4; CDR3aa: ASTAGGRTNEKLF
v_gene: TRBV27; d_gene: -; j_gene: TRBJ1-1; CDR3aa: ASKHHGGYTEAF
v_gene: TRBV7-2; d_gene: -; j_gene: TRBJ2-3; CDR3aa: ASTLASGTDTQY
v_gene: TRBV29-1; d_gene: -; j_gene: TRBJ2-1; CDR3aa: SVESVLAGEQF
v_gene: TRBV7-9; d_gene: TRBD1; j_gene: TRBJ2-5; CDR3aa: ASSLTVQGVHQETQY
v_gene: TRBV19; d_gene: TRBD2; j_gene: TRBJ2-1; CDR3aa: ASCLAGGPHNEQF
v_gene: TRBV19; d_gene: -; j_gene: TRBJ1-1; CDR3aa: ASSTSGGPVNTEAF
v_gene: TRBV2; d_gene: -; j_gene: TRBJ2-2; CDR3aa: ASSVEGATGELF
v_gene: TRBV6-1; d_gene: -; j_gene: TRBJ2-3; CDR3aa: ASSDGATDTQY
v_gene: TRBV28; d_gene: TRBD1; j_gene: TRBJ2-3; CDR3aa: ASSPPLQGSTDTQY
v_gene: TRBV28; d_gene: TRBD2; j_gene: TRBJ2-5; CDR3aa: ASSPRGGETQY
v_gene: TRBV2; d_gene: TRBD1; j_gene: TRBJ2-7; CDR3aa: ASRGDSPYEQY
v_gene: TRBV4-1; d_gene: TRBD1; j_gene: TRBJ2-1; CDR3aa: ASSQDRDRGNEQF
v_gene: TRBV7-6; d_gene: -; j_gene: TRBJ1-3; CDR3aa: ASSSRNTIY
v_gene: TRBV5-4; d_gene: TRBD2; j_gene: TRBJ2-7; CDR3aa: ASSLGGSSAGVPEQY
v_gene: TRBV28; d_gene: -; j_gene: TRBJ2-7; CDR3aa: ASTADLAPYEQY
v_gene: TRBV27; d_gene: TRBD1; j_gene: TRBJ2-7; CDR3aa: ASTTPGQPYEQY
v_gene: TRBV5-4; d_gene: -; j_gene: TRBJ1-1; CDR3aa: ASSEMGRGRTEAF
v_gene: TRBV4-1; d_gene: -; j_gene: TRBJ2-3; CDR3aa: ASSQDRGSTDTQY
v_gene: TRBV5-1; d_gene: -; j_gene: TRBJ2-3; CDR3aa: ASSGRGAGGDTQY
v_gene: TRBV18; d_gene: -; j_gene: TRBJ2-7; CDR3aa: ASSLGQTYEQY
v_gene: TRBV28; d_gene: TRBD1; j_gene: TRBJ1-5; CDR3aa: ASSSDRVNQPQH
v_gene: TRBV18; d_gene: -; j_gene: TRBJ2-7; CDR3aa: ASSPVGDYEQY
v_gene: TRBV14; d_gene: TRBD2; j_gene: TRBJ2-1; CDR3aa: ASSHLGLADRYNEQF
v_gene: TRBV2; d_gene: -; j_gene: TRBJ1-6; CDR3aa: ASSAGLNSPLH
v_gene: TRBV4-1; d_gene: -; j_gene: TRBJ2-1; CDR3aa: ASSQDLTGVRNEQF
v_gene: TRBV7-6; d_gene: TRBD1; j_gene: TRBJ1-4; CDR3aa: ASSRYQGAGEKLF
v_gene: TRBV29-1; d_gene: TRBD1; j_gene: TRBJ1-1; CDR3aa: SGTGTAKIEAF
v_gene: TRBV6-1; d_gene: TRBD1; j_gene: TRBJ2-7; CDR3aa: ASRQGANEQY
v_gene: TRBV4-1; d_gene: TRBD2; j_gene: TRBJ2-2; CDR3aa: ASSRSGTNTGELF
v_gene: TRBV4-1; d_gene: TRBD2; j_gene: TRBJ2-7; CDR3aa: ASSQDGGDSYEQY
v_gene: TRBV29-1; d_gene: -; j_gene: TRBJ2-7; CDR3aa: SVGSGPNYEQY
v_gene: TRBV19; d_gene: TRBD1; j_gene: TRBJ2-1; CDR3aa: ASRGGTGGAYSYNEQF
v_gene: TRBV28; d_gene: -; j_gene: TRBJ1-2; CDR3aa: ASSSNWYYGYT
v_gene: TRBV10-2; d_gene: -; j_gene: TRBJ1-5; CDR3aa: ASSEIRDYSNQPQH
v_gene: TRBV30; d_gene: -; j_gene: TRBJ1-2; CDR3aa: AWRMGQGCPFGYGYT
v_gene: TRBV5-4; d_gene: -; j_gene: TRBJ2-2; CDR3aa: ASSLDTNTGELF